The sample holds one count of the clone carrying this TCR beta chain. The antigen is undetermined. This sample was included in a study of post-analysis software for immune sequencing data. Built from TCR beta cDNA, the libraries had unique molecular identifiers in them. TCRdb reprocessed the PCR reads via MiXCR and lists one record per CDR3 protein. This sample has around 710,000 distinct CDR3 sequences, with about 43% found just once. Study results and caveats: Normalized Chao1 diversity was significantly reduced in patients versus controls. Batch-mates among the samples co-clustered strongly by F measure. Four to six TRBV segments were more frequent in patients than controls; TRBV5-6, TRBV5-1 and TRBV20-1 belonged to this group.

CDR1 is MGHRA and CDR2 is YSYEKL in the germline V gene. V lost 0 bases, J lost 4 bases, and 7 bases stayed unmatched. The CDR3 covers 16 residues. The clonotype was recovered from a girl under 18 with multiple sclerosis. Material for sequencing was blood. The chain recombines TRBV4-1 with TRBJ2-7; TRBD1 agrees at 9 bases. CDR3 protein: CASSQETTGGMYEQYF. The CDR3 nucleotides read TGCGCCAGCAGCCAAGAGACGACAGGGGGGATGTACGAGCAGTACTTC.